A single sample is the source of the 16 T cell receptor beta chains below, sequenced in a study of blood T cells in healthy people across ages. A sample-barcoded 5' primer and a J-beta primer mix were used in a second PCR of roughly 7 to 12 cycles. MiXCR was run by TCRdb on the 5' RACE reads, yielding one entry per CDR3 protein. The table lists 1.5 million to 1.8 million distinct CDR3 sequences, approximately 43% of them singletons. Input material: blood. The source is a woman aged 18-29 years in good health.

This chain uses TRBV24-1 with TRBJ2-7, with a tentative D call TRBD1 (5 bases). The ends were cut back, 3 bases at V and 5 bases at J, with 10 bases in the middle. The CDR3 totals 13 residues. The germline V gene encodes CDR1 KGHDR and CDR2 SFDVKD. For the CDR3, the DNA is TGTGCCACCAGTGATGGGAACAGGAACGAGCAGTACTTC. It translates to CATSDGNRNEQYF.

This clonotype was detected only a few times. The rearrangement joins TRBV9 to TRBJ2-3; 9 bases are a match to TRBD2. The CDR3 is 16 amino acids. Germline V gives CDR1 SGDLS, CDR2 YYNGEE. V shed 3 bases, J shed 1 base, and the junction held 6 bases outside the gene matches. CDR3 sequence (DNA): TGTGCCAGCAGCGCCCGTGCGGGGGGGGGCACAGATACGCAGTATTTT. Its protein is CASSARAGGGTDTQYF.

CDR3 DNA: TGTGCCAGCAGTGAAGAGGTTGGTGGCTCTGGGGCCAACGTCCTGACTTTC. As protein: CASSEEVGGSGANVLTF. The chain recombines TRBV6-1 with TRBJ2-6; D is unresolved. Germline CDR1 reads MNHNS; CDR2 reads SASEGT. The V and J ends lost 1 base and 0 bases respectively, with 10 bases between them. This CDR3 has 17 amino acids.

V gene TRBV18 combines with J gene TRBJ1-2; 10 bases agree with TRBD1. This CDR3 is 14 amino acids long. V trimming: 4 bases; J trimming: 7 bases; junction bases outside the gene matches: 6. Per the germline V gene, CDR1 is KGHSH and CDR2 is LQKENI. The CDR3 here is CASSRTGGISGYTF. In DNA form, the CDR3 reads TGTGCCAGCTCACGGACAGGGGGGATTAGTGGCTACACCTTC.

This clonotype showed up just a few times. The chain links TRBV4-3 to TRBJ2-3; TRBD1 or TRBD2 may be the D gene (6 bases each). This CDR3 spans 15 amino acids. Germline CDR1 LGHNA, CDR2 YSLEER. V lost 2 bases and J 3 bases, leaving 12 bases between the germline ends. This CDR3 is CASSQRTGRTDTQYF. The CDR3 nucleotides are TGCGCCAGCAGCCAAAGAACAGGGAGGACAGATACGCAGTATTTT.

This clonotype turned up a few times. The rearrangement joins TRBV3-1 to TRBJ1-6; tentative D call: TRBD1 (5 bases). The V gene lost 4 bases and the J gene lost 7 bases, with 14 bases spanning the gap. CDR1 is LGHDT and CDR2 is YNNKEL in the germline V gene (reference sequence). The CDR3 loop spans 15 amino acids. The CDR3 region is CASSLGGTGNSPLHF. The CDR3 nucleotides are TGTGCCAGCAGCCTCGGGGGGACGGGCAATTCACCCCTCCACTTT.

The sample holds a few counts of this clonotype. The chain uses TRBV5-1 and TRBJ2-5, with D perhaps matching TRBD1 (5 bases). Germline CDR1 and CDR2: SGHRS and YFSETQ. This CDR3 region has 15 residues. Trimming stripped 0 bases from V and 1 base from J, with 10 bases between. The CDR3 loop reads CASSLVPGFQETQYF. DNA of the CDR3: TGCGCCAGCAGCTTGGTCCCAGGGTTCCAAGAGACCCAGTACTTC. The variable domain in full, with the rest retrieved from reference TRBV5-1 and TRBJ2-5, is KAGVTQTPRYLIKTRGQQVTLSCSPISGHRSVSWYQQTPGQGLQFLFEYFSETQRNKGNFPGRFSGRQFSNSRSEMNVSTLELGDSALYLCASSLVPGFQETQYFGPGTRLLVL.

This clonotype was counted between two and nine times. The rearrangement links TRBV4-1 to TRBJ2-7, with D unresolved. The CDR3 loop spans 14 amino acids. Germline V lookup: CDR1 MGHRA, CDR2 YSYEKL. V was cut by 2 bases and J by 1 base, with 9 bases left in between. This CDR3 reads CASSQLQTSYEQYF. CDR3 in DNA: TGCGCCAGCAGCCAACTACAGACATCCTACGAGCAGTACTTC.

This clonotype was recorded a few times. The rearrangement uses TRBV20-1 and TRBJ2-3, with D perhaps matching TRBD2 (5 bases). Trimming took off 0 bases at V and 5 bases at J, with 15 bases between the two ends. This CDR3 is built from 15 residues. The V gene's germline CDR1 is DFQATT and CDR2 SNEGSKA (reference sequence). CDR3: CSARDPGREGDTQYF. CDR3 sequence (DNA): TGCAGTGCTAGAGATCCGGGGAGAGAGGGAGATACGCAGTATTTT.

This clonotype was observed a handful of times. The V gene is TRBV6-2 or TRBV6-3, the J gene TRBJ1-5; 9 bases fit TRBD1. The length of the CDR3 is 15 residues. The J segment lost 7 bases and the V segment lost 0 bases, leaving 4 bases of the junction unmatched. The V gene's germline CDR1 is MNHEY and CDR2 SVGEGT. DNA for the CDR3: TGTGCCAGCAGTTACTCGGGACAGGGAAGCCAGCCCCAGCATTTT. Encoded protein: CASSYSGQGSQPQHF.

A few counts support this clonotype. The chain links TRBV11-2 to TRBJ1-2; 7 bases line up with TRBD1. Trimming at V came to 5 bases and at J to 8 bases, leaving 11 bases not matched to a gene. The CDR3 loop spans 14 amino acids. Per germline, CDR1 SGHAT and CDR2 FQNNGV. CDR3 DNA: TGTGCCAGCAGCCCTACTACAGGGGCTCGGGGCTACACCTTC. It is translated as CASSPTTGARGYTF.

The chain links TRBV28 to TRBJ2-1; no clear D. The germline CDR1 and CDR2 sequences are MDHEN and SYDVKM. The CDR3 length is 12 residues. Trimming shortened V by 8 bases and J by 0 bases, and 5 bases separated the two germline ends. Here the CDR3 DNA reads TGTGCCAGCTTCAGCTCCTACAATGAGCAGTTCTTC. Protein: CASFSSYNEQFF. The whole variable domain, filled in from reference TRBV28 and TRBJ2-1, reads DVKVTQSSRYLVKRTGEKVFLECVQDMDHENMFWYRQDPGLGLRLIYFSYDVKMKEKGDIPEGYSVSREKKERFSLILESASTNQTSMYLCASFSSYNEQFFGPGTRLTVL.

The table lists this clonotype with a few counts. V gene TRBV20-1 combines with J gene TRBJ2-7; 11 nucleotides align to TRBD2. Germline V gene sequence: CDR1 DFQATT, CDR2 SNEGSKA (reference sequence). The CDR3 loop spans 15 amino acids. After removal of 0 bases from V and 3 bases from J, the junction contained 4 bases not matched to a gene. The CDR3 nucleotides read TGCAGTGCTAGAGATCTCCTAGCGGGAGGCTACGAGCAGTACTTC. This translates into CSARDLLAGGYEQYF.

This clonotype was counted ten times or more. The chain joins TRBV29-1 to TRBJ2-1; perhaps D is TRBD1 or TRBD2 (5 bases each). There are 13 residues in the CDR3. Germline V gene data show CDR1 as SQVTM and CDR2 as ANQGSEA. V lost 4 bases and J lost 7, with 14 bases in between. The CDR3 sequence is CSVGGSPPNEQFF. In nucleotides, the CDR3 is TGCAGCGTTGGGGGGTCACCTCCTAATGAGCAGTTCTTC.

The V call is TRBV3-1, the J call TRBJ1-1; 8 positions match TRBD1. With 5 bases clipped from V and 11 bases from J, the junction kept 7 bases outside the gene matches. This CDR3 comprises 12 residues. The germline CDR1 and CDR2 sequences are LGHDT and YNNKEL (reference sequence). The CDR3: CASSEVDRAAFF. As DNA, the CDR3 is TGTGCCAGCAGCGAAGTGGACAGGGCGGCTTTCTTT.

The chain combines TRBV7-2 with TRBJ2-7; TRBD2 agrees at 15 bases. The V gene's germline CDR1 is SGHTA and CDR2 FQGNSA. CDR3 size: 17 residues. The trim removed 5 bases at V and 1 base at J, leaving 6 bases unmatched. CDR3 sequence: CASSRTSGRGTSYEQYF. CDR3 bases: TGTGCCAGCAGCCGGACTAGCGGGAGGGGAACGTCCTACGAGCAGTACTTC.